These 19 T cell receptor beta chains were all obtained from the same sample, sequenced in a study of OX40 agonist ivuxolimab in advanced cancers. The assay was immunoSEQ multiplex PCR, and TCRdb's table has in-frame clones only and misses some. Here the sample spans 81,000 or so clones, under 95% being singletons. The sequencing here drew on CD4+ or CD8+ T cells sorted from blood, taken in a trial of the OX40 agonist ivuxolimab. The receptors derive from an adult with an advanced solid tumor such as melanoma, head and neck, liver or kidney cancer.

V is TRBV4-2 and J is TRBJ2-3; D is unresolved. The germline V gene has CDR1 LGHNA and CDR2 YNFKEQ. The CDR3 is 13 residues long. Between the trimmed V and J ends, which lost 0 bases and 6 bases, there was a span of 7 bases. The CDR3 nucleotides are TGTGCCAGCAGCCAAGATGTCACGGATACGCAGTATTTT. Amino acid sequence: CASSQDVTDTQYF.

The rearrangement links TRBV28 to TRBJ2-2; D gene unclear. CDR1 is MDHEN and CDR2 is SYDVKM in the germline V gene. The V and J ends lost 7 bases and 8 bases respectively, with 8 bases between them. The CDR3 has 11 amino acids. The DNA for the CDR3 is TGTGCCAGCACCCTCGGGGGGGAGCTGTTTTTT. As protein: CASTLGGELFF.

The rearrangement links TRBV6-5 to TRBJ1-6; D uncertain. The germline gives CDR1 MNHEY, CDR2 SVGAGI. The CDR3 covers 13 residues. Trimming pared 2 bases from V and 11 bases from J, leaving 10 bases between. This CDR3 reads CASSYHRVAPLHF. The CDR3 DNA is TGTGCCAGCAGTTACCACCGGGTCGCACCCCTCCACTTT.

The chain uses TRBV19 and TRBJ2-2; 8 bases map to TRBD1. The CDR3 contains 14 residues. Unmatched junction bases numbered 11, after V lost 5 bases and J lost 12 bases. CDR1 and CDR2 from the germline V gene are LNHDA and SQIVND (reference sequence). The CDR3 loop reads CASSSTPDRVQLFF. CDR3 nucleotides: TGTGCCAGTAGTTCCACCCCGGACAGGGTGCAGCTGTTTTTT. The full variable domain, its missing parts supplied by reference TRBV19 and TRBJ2-2, is DGGITQSPKYLFRKEGQNVTLSCEQNLNHDAMYWYRQDPGQGLRLIYYSQIVNDFQKGDIAEGYSVSREKKESFPLTVTSAQKNPTAFYLCASSSTPDRVQLFFGEGSRLTVL.

J is TRBJ2-1 and V is TRBV9, with D unresolved. The V gene's germline CDR1 is SGDLS and CDR2 YYNGEE. The CDR3 covers 13 residues. Deletions cut 6 bases from V and 0 bases from J, with 7 bases between. In DNA form, the CDR3 reads TGTGCCAGCACGGGTAGCTCCTACAATGAGCAGTTCTTC. Protein sequence: CASTGSSYNEQFF.

The chain's CDR3 is CASSELAGGPNEQFF. In nucleotides, the CDR3 is TGTGCCAGCAGCGAACTAGCGGGGGGGCCCAATGAGCAGTTCTTC. The chain uses TRBV7-9 and TRBJ2-1, with 13 bases matching TRBD2. Unmatched junction bases numbered 4, after V lost 5 bases and J lost 6 bases. The CDR3 covers 15 residues. Germline CDR1 SEHNR, CDR2 FQNEAQ (reference sequence).

This chain connects TRBV9 to TRBJ2-5, with 8 bases matching TRBD2. There are 11 residues in the CDR3. V was clipped by 4 bases and J by 9 bases; unmatched bases: 2. The germline V gene has CDR1 SGDLS and CDR2 YYNGEE. The CDR3 DNA follows: TGTGCCAGCAGCCCCGGGGGGGCCCAGTACTTC. This codes for CASSPGGAQYF. Variable domain in full (rest from reference TRBV9 and TRBJ2-5): DSGVTQTPKHLITATGQRVTLRCSPRSGDLSVYWYQQSLDQGLQFLIQYYNGEERAKGNILERFSAQQFPDLHSELNLSSLELGDSALYFCASSPGGAQYFGPGTRLLVL.

The J gene is TRBJ2-1, the V gene TRBV15; D remains unclear. Trimming took off 5 bases at V and 8 bases at J, with 10 bases between the two ends. From germline, CDR1 is LNHNV and CDR2 YYDKDF (reference sequence). The length of the CDR3 is 12 residues. This chain's CDR3 is CATSPLVDEQFF. The CDR3 coding sequence is TGTGCCACCAGCCCACTTGTCGATGAGCAGTTCTTC.

The rearrangement uses TRBV11-2 and TRBJ2-5; 8 nucleotides match TRBD2. V lost 3 bases and J lost 2; bases outside the gene matches: 5. The CDR3 runs 15 residues. Germline V CDR1 and CDR2: SGHAT, FQNNGV. CDR3 sequence: CASSLKRGIQETQYF. The CDR3 nucleotides are TGTGCCAGCAGCTTGAAGCGGGGGATTCAAGAGACCCAGTACTTC. Drawing the rest from reference TRBV11-2 and TRBJ2-5, the complete variable domain is EAGVAQSPRYKIIEKRQSVAFWCNPISGHATLYWYQQILGQGPKLLIQFQNNGVVDDSQLPKDRFSAERLKGVDSTLKIQPAKLEDSAVYLCASSLKRGIQETQYFGPGTRLLVL.

The chain carries TRBV25-1 and TRBJ2-1, with D possibly TRBD2 on 6 matching bases. Trimming cost V 2 bases and J 13 bases, with 12 bases left between them. Germline V CDR1 and CDR2: MGHDK, SYGVNS. The CDR3 consists of 12 residues. CDR3 nucleotide sequence: TGTGCCAGCAGTGAAACGGGACTGATCCAGTTCTTC. This translates into CASSETGLIQFF.

The J gene is TRBJ1-5, the V gene TRBV15, with 7 bases matching TRBD1. Germline-derived CDR1 and CDR2 are LNHNV and YYDKDF (reference sequence). Trimming took 2 bases from V and 0 from J; bases not matched to a gene: 7. CDR3 length: 17 residues. The CDR3 loop reads CATSRHRDSYSNQPQHF. In DNA, the CDR3 is TGTGCCACCAGCAGACACCGGGACAGTTATAGCAATCAGCCCCAGCATTTT.

The chain is built from TRBV9 and TRBJ2-3; 14 nucleotides line up with TRBD2. Trimming took 5 bases from V and 1 from J; bases not matched to a gene: 9. CDR3 length: 18 amino acids. Per germline, CDR1 SGDLS and CDR2 YYNGEE. The CDR3 coding sequence is TGTGCCAGCAGTTGGGGACTAGCGGGAGAGAGGGGCACAGATACGCAGTATTTT. The encoded protein is CASSWGLAGERGTDTQYF. Filled out from reference TRBV9 and TRBJ2-3, the complete variable domain reads DSGVTQTPKHLITATGQRVTLRCSPRSGDLSVYWYQQSLDQGLQFLIQYYNGEERAKGNILERFSAQQFPDLHSELNLSSLELGDSALYFCASSWGLAGERGTDTQYFGPGTRLTVL.

The V gene is TRBV27, the J gene TRBJ2-1; the match to TRBD1 covers 10 bases. The CDR3 consists of 15 residues. The J segment lost 8 bases and the V segment lost 6 bases, leaving 10 bases of the junction unmatched. Germline lookup yields CDR1 MNHEY and CDR2 SMNVEV (reference sequence). The CDR3 nucleotides are TGTGCCAGCAGCCGTGGGACAGGGGCATGGGATGAGCAGTTCTTC. Residues: CASSRGTGAWDEQFF.

The gene calls are TRBV6-5 and TRBJ2-2, with D possibly being TRBD1 or TRBD2 (6 bases each). The germline V gene has CDR1 MNHEY and CDR2 SVGAGI. V gave up 2 bases and J gave up 5 bases, with 12 bases separating them. This CDR3 has 15 amino acids. DNA of the CDR3: TGTGCCAGCAGTTACGCAGGGGCGGGGACCGGGGAGCTGTTTTTT. Amino acids: CASSYAGAGTGELFF.

This clone was counted once. The V call is TRBV4-3, the J call TRBJ2-3; TRBD1 might be the D (5 bases). CDR1 LGHNA and CDR2 YSLEER come from the germline V gene. The CDR3 is made up of 15 amino acids. Trimming took off 3 bases at V and 2 bases at J, with 12 bases between the two ends. The DNA of the CDR3 is TGCGCCAGCAGCCAGGCCGACAGTAACACAGATACGCAGTATTTT. Translating gives CASSQADSNTDTQYF.

This clone was seen just once. The J gene is TRBJ1-5, the V gene TRBV6-5, with D possibly matching TRBD1 (6 bases). The CDR3 loop spans 14 amino acids. Germline values: CDR1 MNHEY, CDR2 SVGAGI. Trimming pared 4 bases from V and 6 bases from J, leaving 13 bases between. CDR3 region: CASSSSGGVQPQHF. In DNA, the CDR3 is TGTGCCAGCAGTTCCTCCGGGGGCGTTCAGCCCCAGCATTTT.

The rearrangement uses TRBV9 and TRBJ2-1, with 10 nucleotides matching TRBD2. V gave up 4 bases and J gave up 3 bases; unmatched junction bases: 7. The germline V gene has CDR1 SGDLS and CDR2 YYNGEE. CDR3 length: 16 residues. Here the CDR3 reads CASSPVAGGIYNEQFF. For the CDR3, the DNA is TGTGCCAGCAGCCCGGTAGCGGGAGGCATCTACAATGAGCAGTTCTTC.

The sample holds a few counts of this clone. The V gene is TRBV13, the J gene TRBJ1-5; D is unresolved. The germline V gene encodes CDR1 PRHDT and CDR2 FYEKMQ (reference sequence). The V gene lost 0 bases and the J gene lost 7 bases, with 4 bases spanning the gap. The CDR3 consists of 12 residues. The CDR3 sequence is CASSLGAQPQHF. The CDR3 DNA reads as TGTGCCAGCAGCTTAGGGGCGCAGCCCCAGCATTTT.

This chain connects TRBV7-8 to TRBJ2-1; perhaps TRBD2 as D (6 bases). The CDR3 is 17 amino acids. V was pared by 5 bases and J by 2 bases, with 19 bases between. CDR1 and CDR2 from the germline V gene are SGHVS and FQNEAQ. CDR3 coding DNA: TGTGCCAGCAGCCCCACGGGTCGGAGGGTACCCTACAATGAGCAGTTCTTC. Encoded protein: CASSPTGRRVPYNEQFF.